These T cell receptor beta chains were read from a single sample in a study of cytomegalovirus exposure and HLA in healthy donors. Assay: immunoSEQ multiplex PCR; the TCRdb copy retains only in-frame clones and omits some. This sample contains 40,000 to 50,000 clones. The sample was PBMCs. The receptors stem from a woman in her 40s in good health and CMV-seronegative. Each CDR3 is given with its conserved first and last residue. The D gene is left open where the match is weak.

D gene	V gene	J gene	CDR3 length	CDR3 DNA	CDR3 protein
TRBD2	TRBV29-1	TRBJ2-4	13	TGCAGCGTGACCCCAGCGGGGGACGGCATTCAGTACTTC	CSVTPAGDGIQYF
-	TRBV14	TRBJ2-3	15	TGTGCCAGCAGCCAAGATCCCTCTAGCACAGATACGCAGTATTTT	CASSQDPSSTDTQYF
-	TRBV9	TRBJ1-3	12	TGTGCCAGCAGCGCTCGGGGAAACACCATATATTTT	CASSARGNTIYF
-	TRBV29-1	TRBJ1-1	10	TGCAGCGTTGAAGATCAGGGAGCTTTCTTT	CSVEDQGAFF
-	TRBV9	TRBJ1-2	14	TGTGCCAGTTCCTCGGGTTTGGGGAGCTATGGCTACACCTTC	CASSSGLGSYGYTF
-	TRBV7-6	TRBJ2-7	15	TGTGCCAGCAGCTTAGAGATAGCGGACTCCTACGAGCAGTACTTC	CASSLEIADSYEQYF
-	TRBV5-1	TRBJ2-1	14	TGCGCCAGCAGCTTGGACAGGAGTATATTCGGGCAGTTCTTC	CASSLDRSIFGQFF
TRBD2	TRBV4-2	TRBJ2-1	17	TGTGCCAGCAGGGCCCGGACCGGGACTAGCGGGAGAGATGAGCAGTTCTTC	CASRARTGTSGRDEQFF
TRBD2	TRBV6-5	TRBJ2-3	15	TGTGCCAGCAGTCCCACTAGCGGGAGGGTAGATACGCAGTATTTT	CASSPTSGRVDTQYF
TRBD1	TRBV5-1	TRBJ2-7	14	TGCGCCAGCAGCTTGGGACAGGGGGCGCAAGAGCAGTACTTC	CASSLGQGAQEQYF
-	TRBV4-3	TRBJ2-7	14	TGCGCCAGCAGCCACTCAGTAGGGGCCTACGAGCAGTACTTC	CASSHSVGAYEQYF
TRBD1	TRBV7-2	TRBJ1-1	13	TGTGCCAGCAGCCCCTGGCAGGGGGCGGGAGCTTTCTTT	CASSPWQGAGAFF
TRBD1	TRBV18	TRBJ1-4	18	TGTGCCAGCTCATCCTCGACAGGGGAGAGTGGAACTAATGAAAAACTGTTTTTT	CASSSSTGESGTNEKLFF
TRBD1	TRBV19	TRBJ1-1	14	TGTGCCAGTAGCTACAGGGGTGGGGGCACTGAAGCTTTCTTT	CASSYRGGGTEAFF